The sequence of this T cell receptor (beta chain) was determined in a study of regulatory T cells in long-lasting Graves disease. Study findings and constraints: TCR diversity was lower in persistent Graves' patients than in newly diagnosed ones.

There are many counts of this clonotype. Antigen unknown. Combining iRepertoire HTBI primers with Arm-PCR of CDR3 regions, the authors built TCR beta libraries. TCRdb re-called the multiplex PCR reads through MiXCR, storing one row per CDR3 protein. The sample contains 600,000 to 650,000 distinct CDR3 sequences, approximately 15% of which appear only once. Time point in this sample: newly diagnosed GD, antithyroid drugs for less than 3 months. From RNA extracted from PBMCs, the TCR library was made. This sample also belongs to another study, concerning T cells in Graves' hyperthyroidism and ophthalmopathy. That study reports: Graves' hyperthyroidism showing no ophthalmopathy progression within 18 months was considered stable. Most thyroid-expanded clonotypes above 0.001 were also found in blood.

Source: peripheral blood mononuclear cells (PBMCs), taken at new diagnosis, from a patient treated with antithyroid drugs. The receptor was isolated from a woman in her twenties or thirties with Graves disease.

CDR3 DNA sequence: TGTGCCAGCAGTGAAGGGGGGTCCGCCCGCCACGAGCAGTACTTC. It yields the protein CASSEGGSARHEQYF. The chain couples TRBV2 to TRBJ2-7; the D call may be TRBD1 or TRBD2 (5 bases each). The CDR3 length is 15 residues. Germline CDR1 SNHLY, CDR2 FYNNEI. Trimming shortened V by 1 base and J by 5 bases, and 15 bases separated the two germline ends.